The T cell receptor (beta chain) under discussion was sequenced for a study of T cell repertoires and HLA-DP antigens. Study at large: Alloreactive CD4+ T cells targeted HLA-DP on transduced HeLa. Two male donors and one female donor spanned ages 18-to-29 through 60-to-69.

Sequencing used immunoSEQ multiplex PCR; TCRdb keeps in-frame clones, though not all of them. Of about 73,000 clones listed, 80% are singletons. As for this clone: The antigen is unknown.

Broader study findings: Total CD4+ responders were stimulated by HeLa antigen-presenting cells. Previously undetected clones averaged 36.3% and 50.6% against the two alleles respectively.

The specimen was CD4+ T cells from PBMCs. The receptor's source is a man between 60 and 70 years old in good health and CMV-seronegative.

The DNA of the CDR3 is TGTGCCAGCAGTGCCCGGGCACAGGCTTCAGGGTCACCCCTCCACTTT. This encodes CASSARAQASGSPLHF. The chain couples TRBV2 to TRBJ1-6, with TRBD1 as a possible D gene (5 bases). V lost 4 bases and J lost 10, with 20 bases in between. Germline CDR1 reads SNHLY; CDR2 reads FYNNEI. The CDR3 totals 16 residues.